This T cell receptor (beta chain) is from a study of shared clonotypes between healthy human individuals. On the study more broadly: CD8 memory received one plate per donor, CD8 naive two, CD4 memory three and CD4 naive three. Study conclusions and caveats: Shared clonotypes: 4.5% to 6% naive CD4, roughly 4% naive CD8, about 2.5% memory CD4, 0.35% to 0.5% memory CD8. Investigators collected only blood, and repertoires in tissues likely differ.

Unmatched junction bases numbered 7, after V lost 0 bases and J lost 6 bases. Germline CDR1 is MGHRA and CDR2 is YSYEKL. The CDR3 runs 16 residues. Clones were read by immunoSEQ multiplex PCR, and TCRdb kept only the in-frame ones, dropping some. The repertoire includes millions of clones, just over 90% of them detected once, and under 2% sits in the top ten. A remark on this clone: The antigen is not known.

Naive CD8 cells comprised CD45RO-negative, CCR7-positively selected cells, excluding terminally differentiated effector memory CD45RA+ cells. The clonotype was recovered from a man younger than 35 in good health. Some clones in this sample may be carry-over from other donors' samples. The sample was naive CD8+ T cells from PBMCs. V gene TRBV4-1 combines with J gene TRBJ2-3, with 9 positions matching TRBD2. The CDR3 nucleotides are TGCGCCAGCAGCCAAGATGCGAGCGGGAGGACCGATACGCAGTATTTT. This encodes CASSQDASGRTDTQYF.